The 8 T cell receptor beta chains given below trace back to one sample, sequenced in a study of blood T cell repertoires in COVID-19. Clones were read by immunoSEQ multiplex PCR, and TCRdb kept only the in-frame ones, dropping some. Counted here are about 250,000 clones, about 91% occurring once; the ten biggest clones make up about 5.9%. The sequencing input was peripheral blood. The receptors were sampled from a woman in her 30s with COVID-19, enrolled during active disease.

This chain connects TRBV6-2 or TRBV6-3 to TRBJ2-7; 8 bases line up with TRBD2. Trimming at V came to 0 bases and at J to 6 bases, leaving 4 bases not matched to a gene. From germline, CDR1 is MNHEY and CDR2 SVGEGT. CDR3 length: 14 residues. The CDR3 here is CASSYSQGTSEQYF. The CDR3 bases are TGTGCCAGCAGTTACTCGCAGGGGACTAGCGAGCAGTACTTC.

The chain has TRBV7-8 and TRBJ2-2, with a weak D call TRBD2 (5 bases). The CDR3 length is 16 residues. Trimming shortened V by 3 bases and J by 1 base, and 12 bases separated the two germline ends. Germline CDR1 SGHVS, CDR2 FQNEAQ. The CDR3 reads CASSFFQTRNTGELFF. The CDR3 nucleotides are TGTGCCAGCAGCTTTTTCCAAACTAGGAACACCGGGGAGCTGTTTTTT.

This clone was detected a few times. V gene TRBV4-1 combines with J gene TRBJ1-3; 9 bases agree with TRBD1. The CDR3 runs to 16 residues. V trimming: 2 bases; J trimming: 4 bases; junction bases outside the gene matches: 6. Germline CDR1 reads MGHRA; CDR2 reads YSYEKL. CDR3 bases: TGCGCCAGCAGCCAACCAGGACAGGGGAGAGGAAACACCATATATTTT. Protein product: CASSQPGQGRGNTIYF.

This sequence joins TRBV15 and TRBJ1-2; the D is unclear. CDR1 and CDR2 from the germline V gene are LNHNV and YYDKDF (reference sequence). The CDR3 has 16 residues. The V end was cut by 1 base, the J end by 4 bases, with 16 bases between. The CDR3 is CATSRGDVAAGYGYTF. CDR3 nucleotide sequence: TGTGCCACCAGCAGAGGCGATGTAGCCGCGGGCTATGGCTACACCTTC.

The chain is built from TRBV19 and TRBJ1-1; D uncertain. Germline-derived CDR1 and CDR2 are LNHDA and SQIVND (reference sequence). Trimming stripped 4 bases from V and 3 bases from J, with 9 bases between. This CDR3 contains 13 residues. The chain's CDR3 is CASSTLVDTEAFF. The CDR3 DNA reads TGTGCCAGTAGTACACTCGTGGACACTGAAGCTTTCTTT.

This sequence joins TRBV2 and TRBJ2-1; the match to TRBD2 covers 9 bases. Germline V CDR1 and CDR2: SNHLY, FYNNEI. V shed 4 bases, J shed 5 bases, and the junction held 9 bases outside the gene matches. CDR3 length: 16 amino acids. The CDR3 here is CASSVAPSGAHNEQFF. CDR3 nucleotides: TGTGCCAGCAGTGTCGCGCCTAGCGGGGCCCACAATGAGCAGTTCTTC.

The V gene is TRBV5-1, the J gene TRBJ1-2, with D tentatively TRBD1 (6 bases). The germline V gene has CDR1 SGHRS and CDR2 YFSETQ. Trimming left V 2 bases short and J 0 bases short, with 26 bases between. The CDR3 totals 20 residues. The CDR3 bases are TGCGCCAGCAGCTTCGGGACGGGGGGGCTCTACCTTTCCCCTAACTATGGCTACACCTTC. Protein sequence: CASSFGTGGLYLSPNYGYTF.

The genes are TRBV7-2 and TRBJ1-1, with 10 nucleotides matching TRBD1. This CDR3 contains 16 residues. Germline V gene sequence: CDR1 SGHTA, CDR2 FQGNSA. The ends lost 4 bases at V and 4 bases at J; junction bases unmatched: 9. This CDR3 reads CASSSGQGGSGTEAFF. Written as DNA, the CDR3 is TGTGCCAGCAGCTCCGGACAGGGGGGGAGTGGCACTGAAGCTTTCTTT.